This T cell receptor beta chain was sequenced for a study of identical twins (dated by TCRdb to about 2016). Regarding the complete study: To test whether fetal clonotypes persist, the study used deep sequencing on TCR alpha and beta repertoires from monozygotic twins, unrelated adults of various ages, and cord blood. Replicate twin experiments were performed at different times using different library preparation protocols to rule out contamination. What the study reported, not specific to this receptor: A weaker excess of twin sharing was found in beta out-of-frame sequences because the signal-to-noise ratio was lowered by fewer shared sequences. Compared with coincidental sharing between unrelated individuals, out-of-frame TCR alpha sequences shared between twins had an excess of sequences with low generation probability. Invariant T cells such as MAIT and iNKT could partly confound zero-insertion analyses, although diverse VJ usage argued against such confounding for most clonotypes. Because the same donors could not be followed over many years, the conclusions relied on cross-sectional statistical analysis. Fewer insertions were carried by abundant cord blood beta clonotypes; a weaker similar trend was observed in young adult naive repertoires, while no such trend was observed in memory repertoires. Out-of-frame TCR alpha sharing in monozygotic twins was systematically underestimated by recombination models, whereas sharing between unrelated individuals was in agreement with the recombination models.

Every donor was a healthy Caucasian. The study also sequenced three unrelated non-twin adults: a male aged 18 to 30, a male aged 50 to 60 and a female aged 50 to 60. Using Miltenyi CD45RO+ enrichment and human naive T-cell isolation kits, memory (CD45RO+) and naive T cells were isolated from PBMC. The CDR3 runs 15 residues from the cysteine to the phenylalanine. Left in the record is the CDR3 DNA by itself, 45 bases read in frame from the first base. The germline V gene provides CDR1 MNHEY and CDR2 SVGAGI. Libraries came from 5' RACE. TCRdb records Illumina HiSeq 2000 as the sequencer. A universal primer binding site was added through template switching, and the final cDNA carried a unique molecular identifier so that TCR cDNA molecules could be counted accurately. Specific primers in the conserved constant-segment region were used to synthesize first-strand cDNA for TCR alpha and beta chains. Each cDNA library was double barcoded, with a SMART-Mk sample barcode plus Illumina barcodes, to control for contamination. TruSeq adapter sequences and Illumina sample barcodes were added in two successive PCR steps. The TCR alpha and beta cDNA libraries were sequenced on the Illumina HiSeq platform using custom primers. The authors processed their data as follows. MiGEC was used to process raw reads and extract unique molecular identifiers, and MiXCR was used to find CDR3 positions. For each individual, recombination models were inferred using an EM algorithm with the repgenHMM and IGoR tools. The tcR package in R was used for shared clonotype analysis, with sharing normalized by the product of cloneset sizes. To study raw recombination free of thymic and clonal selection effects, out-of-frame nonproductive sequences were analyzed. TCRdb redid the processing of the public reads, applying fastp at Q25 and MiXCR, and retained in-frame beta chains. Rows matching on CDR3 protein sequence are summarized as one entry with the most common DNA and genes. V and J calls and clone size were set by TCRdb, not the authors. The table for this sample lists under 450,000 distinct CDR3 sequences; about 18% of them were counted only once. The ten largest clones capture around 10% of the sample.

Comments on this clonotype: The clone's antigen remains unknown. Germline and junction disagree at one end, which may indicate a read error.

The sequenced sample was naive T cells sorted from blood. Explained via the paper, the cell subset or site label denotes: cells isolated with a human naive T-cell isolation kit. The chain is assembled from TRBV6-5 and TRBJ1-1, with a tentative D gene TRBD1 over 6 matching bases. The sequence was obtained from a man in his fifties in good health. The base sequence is TGTGCCAACAGTTACCGAAGACAGGAGGGCACTGAAGCTTTCTTT. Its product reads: CANSYRRQEGTEAFF.